Sequencing of this T cell receptor (beta chain) was carried out in a study of blood T cells in healthy people across ages. A second 7 to 11 cycle PCR used barcoded and J-beta primers. TCRdb recomputed calls from the 5' RACE reads with MiXCR, one row per CDR3 protein. The sample shows around 1,500,000 distinct CDR3 sequences, around 39% of them seen only once. Trimming removed 0 bases at V and 9 bases at J, with 24 bases between. Germline assignment: CDR1 DFQATT and CDR2 SNEGSKA (reference sequence). This CDR3 has 16 residues. The sequencing sample was made of blood. This TCR was recovered from a woman aged 18-29 years in good health. The chain has TRBV20-1 and TRBJ2-7; unclear D gene. The CDR3 DNA sequence: TGCAGTGCTAGAGACTTTGCGCTAAGCTCCTACAATGGGCAGTACTTC. This sequence encodes CSARDFALSSYNGQYF.